This entry is about one TCR beta chain. Its antigen is unidentified. This sample was included in a study of regulatory T cells in long-lasting Graves disease. CDR3-region Arm-PCR and iRepertoire HTBI primers produced the TCR beta libraries. Via MiXCR, TCRdb re-called the multiplex PCR reads, giving one row per CDR3 protein. This sample has 350,000 to 500,000 distinct CDR3 sequences, with around 15% found just once. This CDR3 has 14 residues. The V and J ends lost 4 bases and 14 bases, in that order; junction bases with no gene match: 11. Germline-derived CDR1 and CDR2 are MDHEN and SYDVKM. Time point denoted: newly diagnosed GD, antithyroid drugs for less than 3 months. The TCR library was made from RNA extracted from PBMCs. General study findings and limits: Graves' patients with persistent disease showed TCR diversity lower than patients newly diagnosed.

The same sample was also used in a study of T cells in Graves' hyperthyroidism and ophthalmopathy. As reported in that work: Graves' hyperthyroidism was deemed stable absent ophthalmopathy progression within 18 months. Blood also carried most thyroid clonotypes expanded above 0.001.

Sequenced here: peripheral blood mononuclear cells (PBMCs), sampled at new diagnosis, from a patient treated with antithyroid drugs. This receptor was obtained from a woman in her 50s with Graves disease. This chain links TRBV28 with TRBJ1-2, with 12 bases fitting TRBD1. This CDR3 reads CASSSPPGQGASTF. In DNA form, the CDR3 reads TGTGCCAGCAGTTCACCCCCGGGACAGGGGGCGTCGACCTTC.